Listed below are T cell receptor beta chains from one sample, sequenced in a study of T cells after posttransplantation cyclophosphamide. Generated by immunoSEQ multiplex PCR, the TCRdb table keeps only in-frame clones and is missing some. The record shows some 46,000 clones for this sample, with no singletons present. The sequenced material came from PBMCs. The source of these receptors is a man aged 35 to 55 in good health, CMV-negative, and a related stem cell transplant donor. Both conserved end residues are part of each CDR3. Fields, in order: clone size, J gene, D gene, V gene, CDR3 protein, CDR3 DNA. The D gene is left open where the match is weak. Clone size is not always given. Where it is, it says once, few, many or a class for expanded clones.

many	TRBJ1-1	NA	TRBV5-1	CASSSYGGNTEAFF	TGCGCCAGCAGCTCCTACGGGGGGAACACTGAAGCTTTCTTT
many	TRBJ1-6	TRBD1	TRBV6-5	CASSPGQGYSPLHF	TGTGCCAGCAGCCCGGGACAGGGATATTCACCCCTCCACTTT
many	TRBJ2-6	NA	TRBV27	CASSATGTSGANVLTF	TGTGCCAGCAGCGCCACAGGGACCTCTGGGGCCAACGTCCTGACTTTC
few	TRBJ1-1	NA	TRBV18	CASSPPGRRGTEAFF	TGTGCCAGCTCACCGCCCGGGAGGAGAGGAACTGAAGCTTTCTTT
many	TRBJ1-1	NA	TRBV30	CAWRQLNTEAFF	TGTGCCTGGAGACAGTTGAACACTGAAGCTTTCTTT
many	TRBJ2-2	TRBD1	TRBV14	CASSQQGAGELFF	TGTGCCAGCAGCCAACAGGGGGCCGGGGAGCTGTTTTTT
many	TRBJ2-1	NA	TRBV7-9	CASSPTGNEQFF	TGTGCCAGCAGCCCGACTGGGAATGAGCAGTTCTTC
many	TRBJ1-1	NA	TRBV6-6	CASSPGRGMAFF	TGTGCCAGCAGCCCAGGGCGGGGAATGGCTTTCTTT
many	TRBJ2-2	NA	TRBV2	CASEFRPGELFF	TGTGCCAGCGAGTTTCGTCCCGGGGAGCTGTTTTTT
many	TRBJ2-5	NA	TRBV11-3	CASSLGPGETQYF	TGTGCCAGCAGCTTGGGCCCTGGGGAGACCCAGTACTTC
many	TRBJ1-5	NA	TRBV19	CASSNVLNQPQHF	TGTGCCAGTAGTAACGTCCTAAATCAGCCCCAGCATTTT
many	TRBJ2-7	NA	TRBV7-9	CASSFISYEQYF	TGTGCCAGCAGCTTTATTTCCTACGAGCAGTACTTC
many	TRBJ2-1	NA	TRBV7-8	CASRPPDSGSYNEQFF	TGTGCCAGCAGACCACCGGACAGCGGCTCTTACAATGAGCAGTTCTTC
many	TRBJ2-3	NA	TRBV19	CASSVSGVEAFDTQYF	TGTGCCAGTAGTGTTTCAGGGGTGGAAGCTTTTGATACGCAGTATTTT
NA	TRBJ1-4	NA	TRBV11-3	CASSTDINEKLFF	TGTGCCAGCAGCACGGACATTAATGAAAAACTGTTTTTT
many	TRBJ1-2	TRBD1	TRBV12-5	CASGLAWTGNYGYTF	TGTGCTAGTGGTTTGGCCTGGACAGGCAATTATGGCTACACCTTC
many	TRBJ1-6	NA	TRBV19	CASSFRNPGADLHF	TGTGCCAGTAGTTTTAGGAACCCAGGGGCGGACCTACACTTT
many	TRBJ2-5	NA	TRBV7-8	CASSSLSGSQETQYF	TGTGCCAGCAGCTCCCTGAGCGGTAGCCAAGAGACCCAGTACTTC
many	TRBJ2-5	TRBD1	TRBV18	CASSRGQQETQYF	TGTGCCAGCTCACGGGGACAGCAAGAGACCCAGTACTTC
many	TRBJ1-2	NA	TRBV21-1	CASNPRGSLTGYGYTF	TGTGCCAGCAATCCCCGAGGCAGTCTAACCGGCTATGGCTACACCTTC
NA	TRBJ2-5	NA	TRBV7-6	CASSIQLRETQYF	TGTGCCAGCAGCATTCAACTACGGGAGACCCAGTACTTC
many	TRBJ2-3	NA	TRBV27	CASSLGRTFTDTQYF	TGTGCCAGCAGTTTAGGCAGAACCTTCACAGATACGCAGTATTTT
many	TRBJ1-2	TRBD1	TRBV19	CASFSGGTGLYYGYTF	TGTGCCAGTTTTTCGGGCGGGACAGGACTTTACTATGGCTACACCTTC
many	TRBJ2-2	NA	TRBV6-5	CASSAGRGGELFF	TGTGCCAGCAGTGCTGGGAGAGGCGGGGAGCTGTTTTTT
many	TRBJ2-1	NA	TRBV11-2	CASSLGSVGGDKQFF	TGTGCCAGCAGCTTGGGCTCGGTGGGTGGGGACAAGCAGTTCTTC
NA	TRBJ2-5	TRBD2	TRBV4-1	CASSPGTSGGGRETQYF	TGCGCCAGCAGCCCAGGGACTAGCGGGGGGGGGAGGGAGACCCAGTACTTC
many	TRBJ2-3	TRBD2	TRBV29-1	CSGEREAGDTQYF	TGCAGCGGGGAGCGGGAGGCGGGGGATACGCAGTATTTT
many	TRBJ2-3	TRBD2	TRBV18	CASSPLTSGSTDTQYF	TGTGCCAGCTCACCACTCACTAGCGGGAGTACAGATACGCAGTATTTT
NA	TRBJ1-5	NA	TRBV29-1	CSVERGLNNQPQHF	TGCAGCGTTGAAAGGGGTCTGAACAATCAGCCCCAGCATTTT
many	TRBJ2-1	NA	TRBV12-5	CASGPGQSFNEGQFF	TGTGCTAGTGGTCCCGGACAGTCCTTCAATGAAGGGCAGTTCTTC
many	TRBJ2-2	NA	TRBV29-1	CSVDTATGELFF	TGCAGCGTTGACACAGCCACCGGGGAGCTGTTTTTT
NA	TRBJ2-5	TRBD2	TRBV7-2	CASSLGGGRETQYF	TGTGCCAGCAGCTTGGGGGGAGGGCGGGAGACCCAGTACTTC
NA	TRBJ1-1	NA	TRBV14	CASSQAENGAFF	TGTGCCAGCAGCCAAGCGGAGAACGGAGCTTTCTTT
many	TRBJ1-1	NA	TRBV19	CASSNQGYTEAFF	TGTGCCAGTAGTAACCAGGGATACACTGAAGCTTTCTTT
NA	TRBJ2-3	TRBD2	TRBV14	CASSQNLAGSRRTQYF	TGTGCCAGCAGCCAAAATCTAGCGGGCTCGAGAAGGACGCAGTATTTT
many	TRBJ1-1	NA	TRBV7-3	CASSMVEGTEAFF	TGTGCCAGCAGCATGGTGGAGGGCACTGAAGCTTTCTTT
NA	TRBJ2-3	TRBD2	TRBV7-3	CASSPYSGGAIDTQYF	TGTGCCAGCAGCCCTTATAGCGGGGGGGCCATAGATACGCAGTATTTT
many	TRBJ1-4	TRBD1	TRBV6-6	CASSLQGFEKLFF	TGTGCCAGCAGTTTACAGGGGTTTGAAAAACTGTTTTTT
many	TRBJ1-1	NA	TRBV11-3	CASSLGTAEAFF	TGTGCCAGCAGCTTAGGGACAGCTGAAGCTTTCTTT
many	TRBJ1-5	TRBD1	TRBV19	CASAGTGGYSNQPQHF	TGTGCCAGTGCCGGGACAGGGGGATATAGCAATCAGCCCCAGCATTTT
many	TRBJ1-1	NA	TRBV6-6	CASSISGNTEAFF	TGTGCCAGCAGTATCTCAGGGAACACTGAAGCTTTCTTT
many	TRBJ2-3	NA	TRBV5-5	CASRKQLSTDTQYF	TGTGCCAGCAGAAAACAGCTAAGCACAGATACGCAGTATTTT
NA	TRBJ2-3	TRBD2	TRBV7-3	CASSSAGEGDTQYF	TGTGCCAGCAGCTCCGCGGGGGAGGGAGATACGCAGTATTTT
many	TRBJ1-2	NA	TRBV19	CASSIDAGLNGGYTF	TGTGCCAGTAGTATCGATGCAGGCCTAAATGGGGGCTACACCTTC
few	TRBJ1-2	NA	TRBV7-2	CASSLSEGIQAGYTF	TGTGCCAGCAGCTTATCGGAGGGAATTCAAGCTGGCTACACCTTC
many	TRBJ1-3	TRBD1	TRBV6-4	CASSDSDRHREGNTIYF	TGTGCCAGCAGTGACTCGGACAGGCATCGTGAGGGAAACACCATATATTTT